This T cell receptor (beta chain) is from a study of blood T cell repertoires in COVID-19 (dated by TCRdb to the early 2020s). For the study in its entirety: The collaborator samples originated in the United States, Italy and Spain and spanned the acute and convalescent phases of COVID-19. Subjects who had been exposed to COVID-19, were actively infected with it, or had recovered from it provided the deeply sampled blood TCRbeta repertoires that made up the dataset. The material from the prospective study consisted of cDNA or gDNA derived from T cells, B-cell-depleted T cells, or PBMCs. The samples were drawn from the first 160 participants of the ongoing ImmuneRACE study and from roughly 1,300 subjects provided by 6 global collaborators. A de-identified subject ID, COVID-19 status, age in years and sex were almost always included in the sample metadata. A freely available public database, intended as a resource for researchers studying the immune response to SARS-CoV-2, is where the repertoires were released. Where HLA class I and class II types were available, the types were taken from metadata supplied by the sample provider, not from assay-based typing. Results and caveats for the whole study, not just this receptor: The amount of clinical and demographic metadata varied by source and participant and was provided uncurated.

TCRbeta CDR3 regions were amplified from genomic DNA using the immunoSEQ Assay, a bias-controlled multiplex PCR. As for the original processing: Within the assay, amplification of reference gene primers was used to estimate how many nucleated cells each sample contained. To quantify the absolute abundance of each unique TCRbeta CDR3 rearrangement, sequence reads were collapsed and filtered. Productive Simpson clonality was computed per sample as the square root of Simpson's diversity index over productive rearrangements. TCRdb took over this immuneACCESS table, retaining in-frame rearrangements with V and J assigned. Such tables are incomplete; in checked studies, under half of the missing clones stem from an unresolved V gene, and the remainder is unexplained. The V and J calls and clone size are taken from that table; D and trimming were inferred from the DNA. The sample table contains about 200,000 clones; only one count was recorded for around 80% of them. About 12% of the sample goes to the ten largest clones.

For this chain, trimming is 4 bases at the V end and 10 bases at the J end, and the number of junction bases without a gene match is 10. CDR1 and CDR2 (SGHRS, YFSETQ) derive from the germline V gene. The CDR3 starts with the cysteine, ends with the phenylalanine, and has 15 residues. This entry keeps only the CDR3 DNA: 45 bases, framed from base 1. Only a few counts were recorded for this clone. This receptor's antigen is unknown. Base qualities were left out, and no much larger clone turns up one base away. The collaborating institutions used their own protocols to collect whole blood in K2EDTA tubes. Collaborator samples were shipped for TCRbeta analysis as frozen whole blood, isolated PBMCs, or DNA extracted from either sample type.

The sample comprised peripheral blood. The chain links TRBV5-1 with TRBJ1-6, with TRBD1 identical over 8 junction bases. The receptor was isolated from a woman in her forties with acute or convalescent COVID-19. The nucleotide sequence is given as TGCGCCAGCAGCAGCACTCAGGGGGCTGGGTCACCCCTCCACTTT. It encodes CASSSTQGAGSPLHF.